This T cell receptor (beta chain) was identified in a study of T cells in Graves' hyperthyroidism and ophthalmopathy. Study summary: Specimen type is peripheral blood, collected at initial diagnosis prior to any treatment.

This clonotype was counted between two and nine times. Its target is unknown. Study-level results: Blood samples included most of the expanded thyroid clonotypes exceeding 0.001.

RNA transcripts were the template for amplifying TCR beta CDR3 regions. During a first-round RT-PCR of the TCR CDR3, the HTBI primer set was used. TCRdb re-called the multiplex PCR reads with MiXCR, one entry per CDR3 protein. The data show some 270,000 distinct CDR3 sequences, about an eighth seen once. Germline assignment: CDR1 MNHEY and CDR2 SMNVEV (reference sequence). The CDR3 has 15 amino acids. V was clipped by 4 bases and J by 2 bases, with 15 bases between them. Sequencing was performed on blood. This clonotype was sampled from a woman between 40 and 55 years old with Graves' hyperthyroidism. The chain joins TRBV27 to TRBJ2-7, with a possible D match to TRBD2 (6 bases). The CDR3 here is CASSWKLAPTYEQYF. CDR3 sequence (DNA): TGTGCCAGCAGTTGGAAACTAGCACCTACCTACGAGCAGTACTTC.